This T cell receptor (beta chain) derives from a study of patients and donors after allogeneic stem cell transplantation. Germline V lookup: CDR1 MNHEY, CDR2 SVGAGI. The CDR3 covers 16 residues. V trimming: 6 bases; J trimming: 8 bases; junction bases outside the gene matches: 12. One entry per CDR3 protein results from TCRdb running MiXCR on the RT-PCR reads. This table holds roughly 180,000 distinct CDR3 sequences, 41% found once. This clonotype originated in a human donor who was either an allogeneic HSCT recipient or a stem cell or donor lymphocyte infusion donor (not recorded which). It is not recorded whose cells these are; they may come from a transplant donor. The sequenced material came from blood, either unsorted or a sorted T cell fraction (not recorded which). V is TRBV6-5 and J is TRBJ2-1, with TRBD2 matching 11 bases. In DNA form, the CDR3 reads TGTGCCAGCAGGGAAATTAGCGGGAGGGCCAGGGATGAGCAGTTCTTC. This codes for CASREISGRARDEQFF.